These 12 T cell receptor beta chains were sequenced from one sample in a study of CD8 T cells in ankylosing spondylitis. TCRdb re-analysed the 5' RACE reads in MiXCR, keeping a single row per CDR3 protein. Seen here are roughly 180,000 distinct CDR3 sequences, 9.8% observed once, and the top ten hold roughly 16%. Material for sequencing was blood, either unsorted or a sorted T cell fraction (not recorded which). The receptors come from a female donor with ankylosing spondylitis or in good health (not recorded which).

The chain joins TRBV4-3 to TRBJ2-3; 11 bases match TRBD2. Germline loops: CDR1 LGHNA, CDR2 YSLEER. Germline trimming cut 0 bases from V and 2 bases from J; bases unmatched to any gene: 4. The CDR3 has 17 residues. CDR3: CASSQEGTSGNTDTQYF. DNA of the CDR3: TGCGCCAGCAGCCAAGAAGGGACTAGCGGAAACACAGATACGCAGTATTTT.

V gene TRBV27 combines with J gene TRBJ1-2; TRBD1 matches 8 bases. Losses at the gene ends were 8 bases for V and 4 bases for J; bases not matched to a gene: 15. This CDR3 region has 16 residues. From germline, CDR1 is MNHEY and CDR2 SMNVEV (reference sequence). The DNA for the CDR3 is TGTGCCAGCGCACTTGTAGGGACAGGACTCTCCTATGGCTACACCTTC. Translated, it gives CASALVGTGLSYGYTF.

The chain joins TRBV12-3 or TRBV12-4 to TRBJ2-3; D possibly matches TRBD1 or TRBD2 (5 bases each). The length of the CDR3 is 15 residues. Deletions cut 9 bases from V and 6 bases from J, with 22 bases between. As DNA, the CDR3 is TGTGCCAGTCCGAGGAGTGGGGGAGAGAGGGATACGCAGTATTTT. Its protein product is CASPRSGGERDTQYF.

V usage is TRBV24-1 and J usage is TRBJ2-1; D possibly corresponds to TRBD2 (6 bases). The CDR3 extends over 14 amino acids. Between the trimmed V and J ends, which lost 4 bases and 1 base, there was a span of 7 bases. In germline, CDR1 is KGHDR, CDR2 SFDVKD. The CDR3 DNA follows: TGTGCCACCAGTGACCGGGGGTCCTACAATGAGCAGTTCTTC. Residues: CATSDRGSYNEQFF.

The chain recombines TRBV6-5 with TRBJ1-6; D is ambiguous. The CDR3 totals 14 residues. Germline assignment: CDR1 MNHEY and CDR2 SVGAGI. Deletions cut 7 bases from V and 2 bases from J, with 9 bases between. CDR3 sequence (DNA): TGTGCCAGCATTAAGGGTACCTATAATTCACCCCTCCACTTT. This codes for CASIKGTYNSPLHF.

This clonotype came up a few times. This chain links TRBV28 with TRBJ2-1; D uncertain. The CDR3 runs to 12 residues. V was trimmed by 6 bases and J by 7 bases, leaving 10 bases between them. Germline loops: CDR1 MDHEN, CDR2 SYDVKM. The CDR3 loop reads CASRALENEQFF. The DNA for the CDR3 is TGTGCCAGCAGGGCGCTCGAGAATGAGCAGTTCTTC.

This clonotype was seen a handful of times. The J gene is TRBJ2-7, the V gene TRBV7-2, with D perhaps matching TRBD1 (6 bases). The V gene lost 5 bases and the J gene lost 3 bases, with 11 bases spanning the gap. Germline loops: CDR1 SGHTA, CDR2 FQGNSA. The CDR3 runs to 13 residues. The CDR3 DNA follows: TGTGCCAGCAGCCTGGGGGCCCTCTACGAGCAGTACTTC. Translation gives CASSLGALYEQYF.

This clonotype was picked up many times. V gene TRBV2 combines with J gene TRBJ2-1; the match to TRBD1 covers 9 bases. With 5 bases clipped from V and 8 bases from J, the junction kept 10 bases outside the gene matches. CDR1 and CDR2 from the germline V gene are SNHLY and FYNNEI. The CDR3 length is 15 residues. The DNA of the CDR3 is TGTGCCAGCAGTACCGGACAGGGGAGCCTTTATGAGCAGTTCTTC. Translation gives CASSTGQGSLYEQFF.

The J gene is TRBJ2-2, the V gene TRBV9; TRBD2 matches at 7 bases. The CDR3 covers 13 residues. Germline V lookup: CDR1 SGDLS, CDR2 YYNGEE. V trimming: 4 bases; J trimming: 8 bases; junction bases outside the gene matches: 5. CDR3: CASSPAGVGELFF. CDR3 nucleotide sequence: TGTGCCAGCAGCCCGGCGGGGGTGGGGGAGCTGTTTTTT.

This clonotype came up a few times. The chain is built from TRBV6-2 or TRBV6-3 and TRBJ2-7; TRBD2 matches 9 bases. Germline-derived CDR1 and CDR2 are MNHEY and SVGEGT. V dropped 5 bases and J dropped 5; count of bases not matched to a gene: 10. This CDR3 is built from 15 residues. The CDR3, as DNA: TGTGCCAGCAGTACCAATAGCGGGAGCAGGCACGAGCAGTACTTC. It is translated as CASSTNSGSRHEQYF.

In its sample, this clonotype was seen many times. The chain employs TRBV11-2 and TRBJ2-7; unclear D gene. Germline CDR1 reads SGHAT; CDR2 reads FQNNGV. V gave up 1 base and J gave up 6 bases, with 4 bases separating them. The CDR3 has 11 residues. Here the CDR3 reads CASSLGTEQYF. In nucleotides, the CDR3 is TGTGCCAGCAGCTTAGGGACCGAGCAGTACTTC.

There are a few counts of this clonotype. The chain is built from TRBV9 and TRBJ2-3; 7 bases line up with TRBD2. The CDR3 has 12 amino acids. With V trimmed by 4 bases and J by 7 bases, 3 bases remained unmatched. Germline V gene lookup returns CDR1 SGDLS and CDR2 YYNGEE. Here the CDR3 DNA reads TGTGCCAGCAGCCCTAGCGGCAATACGCAGTATTTT. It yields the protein CASSPSGNTQYF.